Presented here are 18 T cell receptor beta chains from one specimen sequenced in a study of CD8 T cells in ankylosing spondylitis. TCRdb re-analysed the 5' RACE reads in MiXCR, keeping a single row per CDR3 protein. The data show 240,000 or so distinct CDR3 sequences, roughly 8.6% seen once. Sequenced: blood, either unsorted or a sorted T cell fraction (not recorded which). The receptors were gathered from a male donor with ankylosing spondylitis or in good health (not recorded which).

This clonotype was recorded at least ten times. The chain recombines TRBV7-2 with TRBJ2-3, with 9 bases matching TRBD1. V lost 6 bases to trimming and J lost 6 bases; unmatched junction nucleotides: 10. The V gene's germline CDR1 is SGHTA and CDR2 FQGNSA. The CDR3 runs to 15 residues. In DNA form, the CDR3 reads TGTGCCAGCAGAAAGGACAGGGGAGTTAGCGATACGCAGTATTTT. Its translation is CASRKDRGVSDTQYF.

The CDR3 spells CASSRPRGEQYF. The DNA of the CDR3 is TGTGCCAGCAGTCGACCCCGCGGCGAGCAGTACTTC. This sequence joins TRBV12-3 or TRBV12-4 and TRBJ2-7; D is ambiguous. Between the trimmed V and J ends, which lost 5 bases and 6 bases, there was a span of 11 bases. The CDR3 has 12 amino acids.

As for this clonotype: With a much larger clone just one base away, this may be a read error. The gene calls are TRBV6-1 and TRBJ1-3; the D is unclear. Deletions cut 6 bases from V and 0 bases from J, with 9 bases between. CDR1 MNHNS and CDR2 SASEGT come from the germline V gene. The CDR3 extends over 14 amino acids. Written as DNA, the CDR3 is TGTGCCAGCAGCCATTATAGCTCTGGAAACACCATATATTTT. This sequence encodes CASSHYSSGNTIYF.

This clonotype was recorded a few times. V is TRBV4-3 and J is TRBJ1-2; 8 nucleotides match TRBD1. The CDR3 length is 15 residues. Looked up from germline, CDR1 is LGHNA and CDR2 is YSLEER. Losses at the gene ends were 0 bases for V and 8 bases for J; bases not matched to a gene: 8. For the CDR3, the DNA is TGCGCCAGCAGCCAAGATGGGGCAGGGGGCAAGGGCTACACCTTC. The encoded protein is CASSQDGAGGKGYTF.

This clonotype showed up many times. The CDR3 loop reads CAIMEGGGYTF. Written as DNA, the CDR3 is TGTGCCATCATGGAGGGCGGCGGCTACACCTTC. J is TRBJ1-2 and V is TRBV10-3, with D unclear. CDR1 and CDR2 from the germline V gene are ENHRY and SYGVKD. The V end lost 7 bases, the J end lost 8 bases, and 11 bases lay between the germline ends. This CDR3 spans 11 amino acids.

Many counts were recorded for this clonotype. The gene calls are TRBV11-2 and TRBJ1-1; no clear D gene. V was shortened by 7 bases and J by 5 bases, with 14 bases between the two germline ends. CDR3 length: 13 amino acids. Germline CDR1 reads SGHAT; CDR2 reads FQNNGV. The CDR3, as DNA: TGTGCCAGCACCCCCCTGATACATACTGAAGCTTTCTTT. Protein sequence: CASTPLIHTEAFF.

The chain links TRBV5-6 to TRBJ1-1; 10 bases line up with TRBD1. Germline V lookup: CDR1 SGHDT, CDR2 YYEEEE. CDR3 length: 17 residues. Trimming took 4 bases from V and 1 from J; bases not matched to a gene: 10. The CDR3 region has the DNA TGTGCCAGCAGCCGGTTCGGAGACAGGGGGCAGAACACTGAAGCTTTCTTT. It translates to CASSRFGDRGQNTEAFF. Drawing the rest from reference TRBV5-6 and TRBJ1-1, the complete variable domain is DAGVTQSPTHLIKTRGQQVTLRCSPKSGHDTVSWYQQALGQGPQFIFQYYEEEERQRGNFPDRFSGHQFPNYSSELNVNALLLGDSALYLCASSRFGDRGQNTEAFFGQGTRLTVV.

This chain connects TRBV12-3 or TRBV12-4 to TRBJ2-2, with 8 bases identical to TRBD2. V shed 3 bases, J shed 6 bases, and the junction held 6 bases outside the gene matches. This CDR3 region has 15 residues. The CDR3, as DNA: TGTGCCAGCAGTTTCGGGACTAGGACCCCCGGGGAGCTGTTTTTT. It specifies CASSFGTRTPGELFF.

This clonotype appeared many times. This rearrangement joins TRBV12-3 or TRBV12-4 to TRBJ2-2; TRBD1 matches at 8 bases. The CDR3 length is 14 residues. Trimming at V came to 5 bases and at J to 6 bases, leaving 5 bases not matched to a gene. CDR3 residues: CASSTRTGSGELFF. CDR3 nucleotide sequence: TGTGCCAGCAGTACTCGGACAGGGTCCGGGGAGCTGTTTTTT.

Only a few counts were recorded for this clonotype. The rearrangement uses TRBV10-3 and TRBJ1-2, with no clear D. CDR1 is ENHRY and CDR2 is SYGVKD in the germline V gene. The CDR3 totals 13 residues. The V end lost 2 bases, the J end lost 2 bases, and 6 bases lay between the germline ends. This chain's CDR3 is CAISERGNYGYTF. CDR3 nucleotides: TGTGCCATCAGTGAGAGAGGGAACTATGGCTACACCTTC.

In this sample, this clonotype turned up many times. The V gene is TRBV5-1, the J gene TRBJ2-1, with D possibly matching TRBD2 (5 bases). Trimming cost V 4 bases and J 7 bases, with 21 bases left between them. Per the germline V gene, CDR1 is SGHRS and CDR2 is YFSETQ. This CDR3 comprises 16 residues. The CDR3 sequence is CASSKTSSRAANEQFF. The CDR3 nucleotides are TGCGCCAGCAGCAAAACTTCTAGTAGAGCGGCGAATGAGCAGTTCTTC.

This clonotype was detected a few times. The rearrangement links TRBV4-3 to TRBJ1-2; no clear D. Germline CDR1 LGHNA, CDR2 YSLEER. With 5 bases removed from V and 4 bases from J, the gap between germline ends came to 11 bases. The CDR3 contains 13 residues. CDR3 DNA: TGCGCCAGCAGCACCTCGGACGGCTATGGCTACACCTTC. Translation: CASSTSDGYGYTF.

This clonotype was observed many times. The gene calls are TRBV24-1 and TRBJ1-1; D remains unclear. V was pared by 3 bases and J by 5 bases, with 9 bases between. The CDR3 contains 13 residues. The germline V gene encodes CDR1 KGHDR and CDR2 SFDVKD. DNA for the CDR3: TGTGCCACCAGTGATCCCCGAGGGACTGAAGCTTTCTTT. Its protein is CATSDPRGTEAFF.

This clonotype was seen repeatedly, ten times or more. The V and J genes are TRBV7-3 and TRBJ2-3; D is uncertain. This CDR3 is 15 amino acids long. Germline V gives CDR1 SGHTA, CDR2 FQGTGA. Trimming shortened V by 2 bases and J by 3 bases, and 12 bases separated the two germline ends. CDR3 sequence (DNA): TGTGCCAGCAGCTTAGGGTGGACCCCGACAGATACGCAGTATTTT. It translates to CASSLGWTPTDTQYF.

This clonotype was counted many times. This chain connects TRBV7-2 to TRBJ2-3, with TRBD1 matching 9 bases. In germline, CDR1 is SGHTA, CDR2 FQGNSA. This CDR3 comprises 15 residues. V gave up 1 base and J gave up 8 bases; unmatched junction bases: 7. The CDR3 here is CASSLESRDRVTQYF. CDR3 coding DNA: TGTGCCAGCAGCTTAGAATCAAGGGACAGGGTTACGCAGTATTTT.

This clonotype turned up a few times. The chain has TRBV7-8 and TRBJ2-7, with D perhaps TRBD1 (6 bases). The CDR3 runs 16 residues. Germline CDR1 is SGHVS and CDR2 is FQNEAQ. V was trimmed by 3 bases and J by 0 bases, leaving 15 bases between them. The CDR3 region is CASSLQGLGFSYEQYF. CDR3 DNA sequence: TGTGCCAGCAGCTTGCAGGGGCTCGGGTTCTCCTACGAGCAGTACTTC.

This clonotype was observed many times. This chain's CDR3 is CASSVVGVGETQYF. For the CDR3, the DNA is TGTGCCAGCAGCGTAGTAGGGGTCGGGGAGACCCAGTACTTC. The genes are TRBV9 and TRBJ2-5, with TRBD1 as a possible D gene (5 bases). Germline CDR1 SGDLS, CDR2 YYNGEE. V gave up 0 bases and J gave up 5 bases, with 11 bases separating them. The CDR3 is 14 amino acids.

Concerning this clonotype: Germline is not matched at one junction end, which may reflect a read error. The chain combines TRBV7-7 with TRBJ2-3; D gene unclear. CDR3 size: 13 residues. Germline lookup yields CDR1 SSHAT and CDR2 FNYEAQ (reference sequence). The CDR3 region has the DNA TGTGCTAGCAGCGCGTACCTGGGTGATACGCAGTATTTT. Its translation is CASSAYLGDTQYF.